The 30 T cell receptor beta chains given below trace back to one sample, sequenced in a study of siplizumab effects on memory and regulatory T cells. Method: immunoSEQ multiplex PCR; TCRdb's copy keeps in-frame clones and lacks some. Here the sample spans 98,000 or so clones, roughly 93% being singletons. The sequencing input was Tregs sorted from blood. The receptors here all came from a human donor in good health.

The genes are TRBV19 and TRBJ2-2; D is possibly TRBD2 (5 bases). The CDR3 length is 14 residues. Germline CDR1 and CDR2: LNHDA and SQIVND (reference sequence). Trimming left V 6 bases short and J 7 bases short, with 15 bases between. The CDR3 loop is CASSPAGLGGELFF. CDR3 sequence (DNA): TGTGCCAGTAGCCCCGCGGGTTTGGGCGGGGAGCTGTTTTTT.

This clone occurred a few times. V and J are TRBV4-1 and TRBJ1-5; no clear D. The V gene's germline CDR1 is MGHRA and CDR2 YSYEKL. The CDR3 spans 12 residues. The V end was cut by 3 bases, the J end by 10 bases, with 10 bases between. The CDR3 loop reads CASSHPLGPQHF. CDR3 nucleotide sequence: TGCGCCAGCAGCCACCCTCTGGGTCCCCAGCATTTT.

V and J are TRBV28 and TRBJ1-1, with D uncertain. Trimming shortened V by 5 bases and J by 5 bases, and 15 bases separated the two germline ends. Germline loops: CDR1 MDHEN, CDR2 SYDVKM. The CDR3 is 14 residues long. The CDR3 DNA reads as TGTGCCAGCAGTCTAAAACGTTGGAGAACTGAAGCTTTCTTT. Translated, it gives CASSLKRWRTEAFF.

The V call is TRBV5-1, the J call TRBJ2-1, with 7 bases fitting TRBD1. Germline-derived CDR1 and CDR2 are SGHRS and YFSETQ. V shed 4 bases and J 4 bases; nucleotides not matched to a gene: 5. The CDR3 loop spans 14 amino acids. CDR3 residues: CASSPEGAYNEQFF. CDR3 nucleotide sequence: TGCGCCAGCAGCCCTGAGGGGGCTTACAATGAGCAGTTCTTC.

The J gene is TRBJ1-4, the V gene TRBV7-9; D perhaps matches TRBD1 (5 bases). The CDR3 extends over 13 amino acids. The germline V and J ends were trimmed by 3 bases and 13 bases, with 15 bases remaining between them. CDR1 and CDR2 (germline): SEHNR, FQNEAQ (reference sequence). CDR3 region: CASSFGRRGRLFF. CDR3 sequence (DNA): TGTGCCAGCAGCTTTGGACGTCGGGGGAGACTGTTTTTT.

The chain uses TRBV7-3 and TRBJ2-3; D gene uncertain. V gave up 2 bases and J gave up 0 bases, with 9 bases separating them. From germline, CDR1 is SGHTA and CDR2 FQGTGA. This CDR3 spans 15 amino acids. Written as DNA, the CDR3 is TGTGCCAGCAGCTTACTCGGTTTCAGCACAGATACGCAGTATTTT. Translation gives CASSLLGFSTDTQYF.

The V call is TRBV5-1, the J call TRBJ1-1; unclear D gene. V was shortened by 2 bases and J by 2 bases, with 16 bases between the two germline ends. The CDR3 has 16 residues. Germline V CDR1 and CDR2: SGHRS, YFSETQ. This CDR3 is CASSLLSVGVNTEAFF. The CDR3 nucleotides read TGCGCCAGCAGCTTACTAAGCGTCGGGGTAAACACTGAAGCTTTCTTT.

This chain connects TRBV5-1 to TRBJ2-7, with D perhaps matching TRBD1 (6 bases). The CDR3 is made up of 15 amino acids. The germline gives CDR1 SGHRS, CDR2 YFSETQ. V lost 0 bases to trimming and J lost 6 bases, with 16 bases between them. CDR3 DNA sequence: TGCGCCAGCAGCTTGGAAGCCAGGGGATATGGCGAGCAGTACTTC. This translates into CASSLEARGYGEQYF.

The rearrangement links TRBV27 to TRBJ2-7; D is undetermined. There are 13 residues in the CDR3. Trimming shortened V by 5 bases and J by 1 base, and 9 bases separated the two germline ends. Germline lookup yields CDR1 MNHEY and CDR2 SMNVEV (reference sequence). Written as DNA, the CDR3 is TGTGCCAGCAGTCTAAGGATTTCCTACGAGCAGTACTTC. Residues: CASSLRISYEQYF.

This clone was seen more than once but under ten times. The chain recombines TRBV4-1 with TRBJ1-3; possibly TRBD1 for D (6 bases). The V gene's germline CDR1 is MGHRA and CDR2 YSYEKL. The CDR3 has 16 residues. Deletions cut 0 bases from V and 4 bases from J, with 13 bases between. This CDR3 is CASSQDPGVDGNTIYF. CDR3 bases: TGCGCCAGCAGCCAAGATCCAGGGGTGGACGGAAACACCATATATTTT.

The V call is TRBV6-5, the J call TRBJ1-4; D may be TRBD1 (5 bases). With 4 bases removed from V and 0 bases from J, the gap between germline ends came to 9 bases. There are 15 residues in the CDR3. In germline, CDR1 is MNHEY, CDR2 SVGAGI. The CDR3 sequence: CASSSFRATNEKLFF. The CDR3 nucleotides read TGTGCCAGCAGTTCCTTCAGGGCAACTAATGAAAAACTGTTTTTT.

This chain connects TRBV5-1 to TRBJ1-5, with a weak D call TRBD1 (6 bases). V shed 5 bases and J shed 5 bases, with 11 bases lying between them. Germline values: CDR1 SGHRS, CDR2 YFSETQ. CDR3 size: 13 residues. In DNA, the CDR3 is TGCGCCAGCAGTGGGGGGCGAGATCAGCCCCAGCATTTT. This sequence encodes CASSGGRDQPQHF.

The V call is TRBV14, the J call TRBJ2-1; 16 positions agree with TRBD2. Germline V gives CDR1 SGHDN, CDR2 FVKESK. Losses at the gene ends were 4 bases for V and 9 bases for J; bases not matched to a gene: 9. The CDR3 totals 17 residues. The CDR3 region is CASSLGLAGGHGPEQFF. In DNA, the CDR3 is TGTGCCAGCAGCCTGGGACTAGCGGGGGGGCATGGTCCTGAGCAGTTCTTC.

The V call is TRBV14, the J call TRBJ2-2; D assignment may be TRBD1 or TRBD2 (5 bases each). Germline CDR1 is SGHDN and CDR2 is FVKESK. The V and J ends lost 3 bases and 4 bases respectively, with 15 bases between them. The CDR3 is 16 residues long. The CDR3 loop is CASSQTRGLTTGELFF. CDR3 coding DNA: TGTGCCAGCAGCCAGACCCGGGGCCTAACCACCGGGGAGCTGTTTTTT.

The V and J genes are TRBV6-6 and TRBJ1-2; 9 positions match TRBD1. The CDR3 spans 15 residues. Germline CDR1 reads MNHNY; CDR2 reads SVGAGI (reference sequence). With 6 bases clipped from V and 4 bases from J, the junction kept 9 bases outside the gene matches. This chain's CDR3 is CASRGTGTASYGYTF. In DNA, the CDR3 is TGTGCCAGCAGGGGGACAGGGACGGCGAGCTATGGCTACACCTTC.

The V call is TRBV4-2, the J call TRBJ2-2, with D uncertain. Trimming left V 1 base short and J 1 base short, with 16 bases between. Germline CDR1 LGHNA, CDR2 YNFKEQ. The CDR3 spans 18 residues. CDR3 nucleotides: TGTGCCAGCAGCCAAGCGGTGTGGGTTGCGGAGAACACCGGGGAGCTGTTTTTT. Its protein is CASSQAVWVAENTGELFF.

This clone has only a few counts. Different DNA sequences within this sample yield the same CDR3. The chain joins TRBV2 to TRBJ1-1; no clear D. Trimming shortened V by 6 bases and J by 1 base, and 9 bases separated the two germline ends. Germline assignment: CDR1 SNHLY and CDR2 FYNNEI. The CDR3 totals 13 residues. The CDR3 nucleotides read TGTGCCAGCAGCCGTGGAGGGAACACTGAAGCTTTCTTT. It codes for CASSRGGNTEAFF.

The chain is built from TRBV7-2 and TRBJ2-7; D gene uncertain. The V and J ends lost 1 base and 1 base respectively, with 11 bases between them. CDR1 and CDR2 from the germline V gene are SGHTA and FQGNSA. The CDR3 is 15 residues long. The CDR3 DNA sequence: TGTGCCAGCAGCTTAGTTGAGGCAGGTTCCTACGAGCAGTACTTC. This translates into CASSLVEAGSYEQYF.

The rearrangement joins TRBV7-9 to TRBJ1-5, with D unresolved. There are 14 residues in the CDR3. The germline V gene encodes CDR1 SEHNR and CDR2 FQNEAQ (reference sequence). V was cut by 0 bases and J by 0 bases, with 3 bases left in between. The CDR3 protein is CASSLAGSNQPQHF. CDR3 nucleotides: TGTGCCAGCAGCTTAGCCGGTAGCAATCAGCCCCAGCATTTT.

The CDR3 nucleotides are TGCGCCAGCAGTTTTACTCAAGGGGAGCAGTACTTC. Its protein product is CASSFTQGEQYF. The V call is TRBV5-1, the J call TRBJ2-7, with unresolved D. V lost 5 bases and J lost 7, with 13 bases in between. Germline CDR1 reads SGHRS; CDR2 reads YFSETQ. The CDR3 contains 12 residues. The whole variable domain, remainder taken from reference TRBV5-1 and TRBJ2-7, is KAGVTQTPRYLIKTRGQQVTLSCSPISGHRSVSWYQQTPGQGLQFLFEYFSETQRNKGNFPGRFSGRQFSNSRSEMNVSTLELGDSALYLCASSFTQGEQYFGPGTRLTVT.

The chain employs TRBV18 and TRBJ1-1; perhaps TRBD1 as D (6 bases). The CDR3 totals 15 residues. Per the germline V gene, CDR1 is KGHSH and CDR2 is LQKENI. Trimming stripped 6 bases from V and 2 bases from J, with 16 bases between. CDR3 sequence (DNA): TGTGCCAGCTCTTTCGGCGGGACACCCAACACTGAAGCTTTCTTT. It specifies CASSFGGTPNTEAFF.

CDR3 DNA sequence: TGTGCCAGCAGTCTGTCTGGAAACACCATATATTTT. Translation gives CASSLSGNTIYF. This sequence joins TRBV6-1 and TRBJ1-3; D call uncertain. V gave up 5 bases and J gave up 1 base, with 3 bases separating them. CDR3 length: 12 amino acids. The germline gives CDR1 MNHNS, CDR2 SASEGT.

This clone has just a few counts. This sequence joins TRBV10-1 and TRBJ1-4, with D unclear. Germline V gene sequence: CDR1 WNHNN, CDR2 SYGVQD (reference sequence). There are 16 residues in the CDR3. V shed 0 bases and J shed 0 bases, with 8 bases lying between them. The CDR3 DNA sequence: TGCGCCAGCAGTGAGTCGGACGGATCAACTAATGAAAAACTGTTTTTT. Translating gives CASSESDGSTNEKLFF.

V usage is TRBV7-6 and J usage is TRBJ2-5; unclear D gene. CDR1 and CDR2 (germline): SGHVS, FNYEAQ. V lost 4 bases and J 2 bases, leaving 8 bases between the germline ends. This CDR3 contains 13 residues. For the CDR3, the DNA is TGTGCCAGCAGCTCGGATTCTCAAGAGACCCAGTACTTC. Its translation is CASSSDSQETQYF. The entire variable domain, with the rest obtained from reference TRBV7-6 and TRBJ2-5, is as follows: GAGVSQSPRYKVTKRGQDVALRCDPISGHVSLYWYRQALGQGPEFLTYFNYEAQQDKSGLPNDRFSAERPEGSISTLTIQRTEQRDSAMYRCASSSDSQETQYFGPGTRLLVL.

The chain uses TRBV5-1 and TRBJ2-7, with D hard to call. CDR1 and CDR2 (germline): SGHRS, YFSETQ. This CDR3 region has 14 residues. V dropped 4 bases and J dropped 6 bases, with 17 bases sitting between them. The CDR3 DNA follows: TGCGCCAGCAGCCCCACAAGGGCTCAAGGCGAGCAGTACTTC. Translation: CASSPTRAQGEQYF.

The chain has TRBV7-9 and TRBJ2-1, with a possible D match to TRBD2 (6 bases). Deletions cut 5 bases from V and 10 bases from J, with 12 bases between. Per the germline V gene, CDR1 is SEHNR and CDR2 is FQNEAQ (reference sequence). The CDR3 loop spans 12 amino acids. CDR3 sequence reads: CASSPYAGEQFF. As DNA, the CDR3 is TGTGCCAGCAGCCCCTATGCGGGAGAGCAGTTCTTC.

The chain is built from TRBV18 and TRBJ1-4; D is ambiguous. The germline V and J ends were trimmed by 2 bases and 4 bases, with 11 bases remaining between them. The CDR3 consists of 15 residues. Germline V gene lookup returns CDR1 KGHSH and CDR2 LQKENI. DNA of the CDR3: TGTGCCAGCTCACCAGCAAATCGGGGTAATGAAAAACTGTTTTTT. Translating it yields CASSPANRGNEKLFF.

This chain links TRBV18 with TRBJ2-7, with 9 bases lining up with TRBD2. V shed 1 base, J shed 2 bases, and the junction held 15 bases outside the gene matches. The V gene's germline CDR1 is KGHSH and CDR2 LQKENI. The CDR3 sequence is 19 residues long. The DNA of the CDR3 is TGTGCCAGCTCACCACTCGTTAATGCAGCGGGAGGCAACCCCTACGAGCAGTACTTC. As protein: CASSPLVNAAGGNPYEQYF.

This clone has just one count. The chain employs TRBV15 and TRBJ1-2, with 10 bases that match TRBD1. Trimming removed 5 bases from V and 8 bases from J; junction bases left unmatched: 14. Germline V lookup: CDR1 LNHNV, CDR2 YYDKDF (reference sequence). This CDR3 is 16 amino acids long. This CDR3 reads CATSQTGGQFSYGYTF. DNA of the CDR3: TGTGCCACCAGCCAGACAGGGGGCCAGTTTAGCTACGGCTACACCTTC.

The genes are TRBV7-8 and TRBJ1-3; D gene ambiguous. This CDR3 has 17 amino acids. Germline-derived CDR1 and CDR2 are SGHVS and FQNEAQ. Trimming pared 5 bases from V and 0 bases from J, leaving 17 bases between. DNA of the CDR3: TGTGCCAGCAGCCATACCCTGACGGTGAACTCTGGAAACACCATATATTTT. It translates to CASSHTLTVNSGNTIYF.